The table lists the clone carrying this T cell receptor (beta chain) with a few counts. Time point in this sample: patch test 1, 2 weeks after DPC sensitization. Treatment defined: therapeutic diphenylcyclopropenone sensitization with weekly scalp DPC. Blood draws came first, before each patch test. The entry originates in a study of human T cells and chemical hapten exposure. TCRdb passed the RACE reads through MiXCR, listing each CDR3 protein once. The sample gives about 120,000 distinct CDR3 sequences, roughly an eighth of which show up once; 0.92% is in the top ten. CDR3 length: 16 amino acids. Germline lookup yields CDR1 SGHDT and CDR2 YYEEEE. Trimming at V came to 4 bases and at J to 4 bases, leaving 11 bases not matched to a gene.

Here the sequenced sample was whole blood, taken in connection with sensitization to the hapten diphenylcyclopropenone (DPC). The sequence derives from a man between 18 and 35 years old with alopecia areata. Some clones in this sample may be carry-over from other donors' samples. The gene calls are TRBV5-6 and TRBJ2-3, with 8 bases identical to TRBD1. The CDR3: CASSQTGARVPDTQYF. CDR3 nucleotides: TGTGCCAGCAGCCAGACAGGGGCCCGGGTTCCAGATACGCAGTATTTT. Based on the CDR3 plus reference TRBV5-6 and TRBJ2-3, the full variable domain is DAGVTQSPTHLIKTRGQQVTLRCSPKSGHDTVSWYQQALGQGPQFIFQYYEEEERQRGNFPDRFSGHQFPNYSSELNVNALLLGDSALYLCASSQTGARVPDTQYFGPGTRLTVL.